Each of the 23 T cell receptor beta chains below was sequenced from the same sample in a study of regulatory T cells in long-lasting Graves disease. As for time point: newly diagnosed GD, antithyroid drugs for less than 3 months. Generation of the TCR library employed RNA extracted from PBMCs. Through Arm-PCR of CDR3 regions and iRepertoire HTBI primers, TCR beta libraries were built. MiXCR, run by TCRdb on the multiplex PCR reads, gives a single entry per CDR3 protein. Of over 500,000 distinct CDR3 sequences in the sample, around 16% were seen once. The sample also formed part of further work on T cells in Graves' hyperthyroidism and ophthalmopathy.

Source: peripheral blood mononuclear cells (PBMCs), taken at new diagnosis, from a patient treated with antithyroid drugs. The source is a man between 18 and 29 years old with Graves disease.

The chain has TRBV29-1 and TRBJ2-7; 8 bases line up with TRBD1. From germline, CDR1 is SQVTM and CDR2 ANQGSEA. The CDR3 covers 13 residues. The V gene end was trimmed by 6 bases and the J gene end by 1 base; junction bases not matched to a gene: 5. The CDR3 spells CSVQTGASYEQYF. CDR3 nucleotide sequence: TGCAGCGTCCAGACAGGGGCGTCCTACGAGCAGTACTTC.

This clonotype was seen many times. This chain uses TRBV7-8 with TRBJ1-4; the D gene is possibly TRBD1 (6 bases). Per the germline V gene, CDR1 is SGHVS and CDR2 is FQNEAQ. The V and J ends lost 1 base and 4 bases respectively, with 10 bases between them. The CDR3 length is 15 residues. The CDR3 loop is CASSLGGAFNEKLFF. In DNA, the CDR3 is TGTGCCAGCAGCTTAGGGGGGGCTTTTAATGAAAAACTGTTTTTT.

There are many counts of this clonotype. This chain links TRBV30 with TRBJ1-3, with D maybe TRBD1 (5 bases). V gave up 5 bases and J gave up 2 bases, with 13 bases separating them. This CDR3 is built from 14 residues. The germline gives CDR1 GTSNPN, CDR2 SVGIG (reference sequence). CDR3 protein: CAWDVRGAGNTIYF. The CDR3 DNA is TGTGCCTGGGACGTTCGGGGGGCTGGAAACACCATATATTTT.

The chain carries TRBV28 and TRBJ2-1; 13 nucleotides match TRBD2. This CDR3 region has 16 residues. Trimming at V came to 2 bases and at J to 7 bases, leaving 5 bases not matched to a gene. CDR1 and CDR2 (germline): MDHEN, SYDVKM. The CDR3: CASSLVGLAGSNEQFF. The CDR3 DNA reads TGTGCCAGCAGTTTAGTGGGACTAGCGGGATCTAATGAGCAGTTCTTC.

This clonotype was counted many times. The chain uses TRBV12-3 or TRBV12-4 and TRBJ2-5; D unresolved. V dropped 4 bases and J dropped 5 bases, with 5 bases sitting between them. This CDR3 has 11 amino acids. The CDR3 here is CASSSTETQYF. In DNA, the CDR3 is TGTGCCAGCAGTTCCACCGAGACCCAGTACTTC.

As for this clonotype: A read error may be the cause here, since a much bigger clone is one base away. The J gene is TRBJ2-1, the V gene TRBV2, with D hard to call. The CDR3 is made up of 15 amino acids. V was trimmed by 6 bases and J by 10 bases, leaving 22 bases between them. CDR1 is SNHLY, CDR2 FYNNEI, per germline. Here the CDR3 reads CASRFAPSASYEQFF. The DNA of the CDR3 is TGTGCCAGCAGGTTTGCGCCTAGTGCTTCCTACGAGCAGTTCTTC.

J is TRBJ2-7 and V is TRBV10-3; possible D gene TRBD1, 6 bases. The germline CDR1 and CDR2 sequences are ENHRY and SYGVKD. The CDR3 length is 14 residues. Trimming removed 7 bases from V and 2 bases from J, with 15 bases in between. The CDR3 loop reads CAITPLGATYEQYF. DNA for the CDR3: TGTGCCATCACCCCACTGGGGGCTACCTACGAGCAGTACTTC.

This clonotype was counted only a few times. This chain links TRBV9 with TRBJ2-2; weak D call: TRBD1 (5 bases). Germline CDR1 reads SGDLS; CDR2 reads YYNGEE. This CDR3 has 15 amino acids. The V end lost 4 bases, the J end lost 0 bases, and 10 bases lay between the germline ends. The CDR3 DNA follows: TGTGCCAGCAGCCCAGACAGAACGAACACCGGGGAGCTGTTTTTT. Translating gives CASSPDRTNTGELFF.

This clonotype was observed at least ten times. The chain is built from TRBV5-1 and TRBJ2-3; 12 bases fit TRBD2. Per germline, CDR1 SGHRS and CDR2 YFSETQ. There are 18 residues in the CDR3. V lost 4 bases to trimming and J lost 4 bases; unmatched junction nucleotides: 13. In nucleotides, the CDR3 is TGCGCCAGCAGCACGATCCCTCTAGCGGGAGGGCGTGCAGATACGCAGTATTTT. Amino acid sequence: CASSTIPLAGGRADTQYF.

This clonotype occurred many times. V gene TRBV6-2 or TRBV6-3 combines with J gene TRBJ2-3; 10 nucleotides line up with TRBD1. CDR3 length: 18 amino acids. Losses at the gene ends were 2 bases for V and 3 bases for J; bases not matched to a gene: 11. Germline assignment: CDR1 MNHEY and CDR2 SVGEGT. CDR3 coding DNA: TGTGCCAGCAGTTACCGCCGCGACAGGGGGCTTGTGACAGATACGCAGTATTTT. Amino acids: CASSYRRDRGLVTDTQYF.

This clonotype was detected many times. The chain combines TRBV7-9 with TRBJ1-5; no firm D call. Germline V gene lookup returns CDR1 SEHNR and CDR2 FQNEAQ (reference sequence). CDR3 size: 15 residues. The V gene lost 1 base and the J gene lost 7 bases, with 14 bases spanning the gap. CDR3 sequence: CASSLGGSDHQPQHF. The CDR3 DNA sequence: TGTGCCAGCAGCTTAGGCGGTTCTGACCACCAGCCCCAGCATTTT. Variable domain in full (rest from reference TRBV7-9 and TRBJ1-5): DTGVSQNPRHKITKRGQNVTFRCDPISEHNRLYWYRQTLGQGPEFLTYFQNEAQLEKSRLLSDRFSAERPKGSFSTLEIQRTEQGDSAMYLCASSLGGSDHQPQHFGDGTRLSIL.

Ten or more counts support this clonotype. The chain has TRBV10-1 and TRBJ2-5, with D perhaps TRBD1 (6 bases). The CDR3 covers 15 residues. V lost 0 bases, J lost 4 bases, and 12 bases lay in between. Germline assignment: CDR1 WNHNN and CDR2 SYGVQD (reference sequence). The CDR3 region has the DNA TGCGCCAGCAGTGAGTCAGGTGGGGGCGCAGAGACCCAGTACTTC. Residues: CASSESGGGAETQYF.

As for this clonotype: One base away lies a much larger clone, so this may be a sequencing read error. The V and J genes are TRBV11-2 and TRBJ2-1, with 9 bases fitting TRBD2. Germline CDR1 reads SGHAT; CDR2 reads FQNNGV. The CDR3 is 15 amino acids. The CDR3, as DNA: TGTGCCAGCAGCATAGAAATAGCGGGAGTTCATGAGCAGTTCTTC. Amino acids: CASSIEIAGVHEQFF.

In this sample, this clonotype turned up a few times. This chain uses TRBV28 with TRBJ1-4, with a weak D call TRBD1 (6 bases). This CDR3 spans 15 amino acids. V lost 8 bases and J lost 1, with 14 bases in between. The germline V gene has CDR1 MDHEN and CDR2 SYDVKM. CDR3 DNA: TGTGCCAGCCCGAGTCGGACAGAAACTAATGAAAAACTGTTTTTT. This encodes CASPSRTETNEKLFF. The full variable domain, rest sourced from reference TRBV28 and TRBJ1-4, is DVKVTQSSRYLVKRTGEKVFLECVQDMDHENMFWYRQDPGLGLRLIYFSYDVKMKEKGDIPEGYSVSREKKERFSLILESASTNQTSMYLCASPSRTETNEKLFFGSGTQLSVL.

The sample holds many counts of this clonotype. The rearrangement uses TRBV28 and TRBJ2-1; D gene unclear. Trimming removed 4 bases from V and 5 bases from J, with 18 bases in between. The CDR3 spans 16 residues. CDR1 is MDHEN and CDR2 is SYDVKM in the germline V gene. The CDR3 DNA is TGTGCCAGCAGTTCTTCAGGCGCCTCTATGAACAATGAGCAGTTCTTC. Amino acids: CASSSSGASMNNEQFF.

This clonotype was observed a handful of times. The chain has TRBV30 and TRBJ1-2; D ambiguous. Trimming pared 3 bases from V and 5 bases from J, leaving 10 bases between. Looked up from germline, CDR1 is GTSNPN and CDR2 is SVGIG (reference sequence). The CDR3 runs to 12 residues. CDR3 amino acids: CAWRPGPYGYTF. The CDR3 coding sequence is TGTGCCTGGAGGCCTGGCCCTTATGGCTACACCTTC.

This clonotype was counted ten times or more. V usage is TRBV7-2 and J usage is TRBJ2-1; TRBD1 matches 7 bases. This CDR3 is built from 13 residues. V lost 1 base to trimming and J lost 12 bases; unmatched junction nucleotides: 6. The germline V gene has CDR1 SGHTA and CDR2 FQGNSA. CDR3 residues: CASSLEGWDRQFF. CDR3 nucleotides: TGTGCCAGCAGCTTAGAGGGCTGGGACAGGCAGTTCTTC.

The V and J genes are TRBV11-2 and TRBJ1-2; TRBD1 might be the D (5 bases). The germline V gene has CDR1 SGHAT and CDR2 FQNNGV. Trimming pared 5 bases from V and 7 bases from J, leaving 17 bases between. The CDR3 sequence is 14 residues long. CDR3 sequence: CASSPLGGAGGYTF. In nucleotides, the CDR3 is TGTGCCAGCAGCCCGTTAGGAGGGGCCGGTGGCTACACCTTC.

This clonotype was recorded a few times. J is TRBJ1-4 and V is TRBV27; the D gene is possibly TRBD1 (5 bases). Trimming pared 8 bases from V and 11 bases from J, leaving 18 bases between. CDR1 is MNHEY and CDR2 is SMNVEV in the germline V gene (reference sequence). The CDR3 covers 13 residues. CDR3 sequence reads: CASRGHSDGKLFF. The CDR3 nucleotides read TGTGCCAGCCGGGGCCACTCCGACGGGAAACTGTTTTTT.

The chain couples TRBV5-1 to TRBJ1-1; unclear D gene. The CDR3 spans 14 residues. Looked up from germline, CDR1 is SGHRS and CDR2 is YFSETQ. V was trimmed by 0 bases and J by 4 bases, leaving 10 bases between them. This CDR3 is CASSLARTGTEAFF. For the CDR3, the DNA is TGCGCCAGCAGCTTGGCCAGGACGGGCACTGAAGCTTTCTTT.

This clonotype was observed at least ten times. This chain joins TRBV5-1 and TRBJ2-3; 7 bases align to TRBD1. V lost 0 bases to trimming and J lost 6 bases; unmatched junction nucleotides: 16. The CDR3 runs to 18 residues. Germline V lookup: CDR1 SGHRS, CDR2 YFSETQ. CDR3 in DNA: TGCGCCAGCAGCTTGGGGGGTCGACAGGGCATACCGAGGGATACGCAGTATTTT. Protein sequence: CASSLGGRQGIPRDTQYF.

This clonotype was observed a few times. The V gene is TRBV12-3 or TRBV12-4, the J gene TRBJ1-6; D gene unclear. The CDR3 covers 17 residues. Trimming shortened V by 3 bases and J by 8 bases, and 20 bases separated the two germline ends. Here the CDR3 reads CASSFAGRGRVDSPLHF. The DNA for the CDR3 is TGTGCCAGCAGTTTTGCCGGGAGAGGCCGGGTTGATTCACCCCTCCACTTT.

The chain carries TRBV2 and TRBJ2-7; 9 positions match TRBD2. Germline CDR1 is SNHLY and CDR2 is FYNNEI. The CDR3 runs to 16 residues. V trimming: 7 bases; J trimming: 2 bases; junction bases outside the gene matches: 12. CDR3 region: CASTRTGTSRAYEQYF. The CDR3 coding sequence is TGTGCCAGCACCCGGACCGGGACTAGCCGTGCCTACGAGCAGTACTTC.